This T cell receptor beta chain was retrieved from a study of OX40 agonist ivuxolimab in advanced cancers. With 6 bases removed from V and 3 bases from J, the gap between germline ends came to 16 bases. Germline V gives CDR1 SGHRS, CDR2 YFSETQ. The CDR3 loop spans 15 amino acids. This clone has more than one count but fewer than ten. Here immunoSEQ multiplex PCR was the method, and the copy in TCRdb shows in-frame clones only, minus some. The repertoire holds around 90,000 clones, with 90% as singletons. The receptor was isolated from an adult with an advanced solid tumor such as melanoma, head and neck, liver or kidney cancer. The chain employs TRBV5-1 and TRBJ2-1; TRBD2 is a possible D gene (6 bases). Sequenced material: CD4+ or CD8+ T cells sorted from blood, taken in a trial of the OX40 agonist ivuxolimab. The DNA of the CDR3 is TGCGCCAGCACCGGGGGACGGACGGTCTACAATGAGCAGTTCTTC. Translating gives CASTGGRTVYNEQFF.